What follows are 10 T cell receptor beta chains derived from one specimen sequenced in a study of read filtering for tumor transcriptome and immune sequencing. This library used roughly 400 ng RNA and molecular barcoded adaptors spanning alpha/delta and beta/gamma chains. Each CDR3 protein gets one entry after TCRdb re-called the reads with MiXCR. There are tens of thousands of distinct CDR3 sequences in the sample; about 19% occur only once, and approximately 11% lies in the top ten. The specimen was a population of CD138-negative cells sorted from bone marrow. The origin of the receptors is a donor at least 40 years old with multiple myeloma.

Remarks on this clonotype: It may be a read error: a sequence one base away is much more abundant. In this CDR3 the conserved last residue, phenylalanine or tryptophan, is missing, so a read error is likely. The CDR3 nucleotides read TGTGCCAGCAGTTACTCGGAGGCATACAGCACAGATACGCAGTATCTT. This translates into CASSYSEAYSTDTQYL. The chain employs TRBV6-5 and TRBJ2-3; D may be TRBD2 (5 bases). Germline values: CDR1 MNHEY, CDR2 SVGAGI. The CDR3 is 16 residues long. Trimming pared 0 bases from V and 0 bases from J, leaving 10 bases between.

The sample holds many counts of this clonotype. The V and J genes are TRBV11-2 and TRBJ2-1, with D unclear. CDR1 and CDR2 from the germline V gene are SGHAT and FQNNGV. V lost 1 base, J lost 8 bases, and 18 bases lay in between. The CDR3 covers 16 residues. DNA of the CDR3: TGTGCCAGCAGCTTAGTTTTTTCTATGGCCCGACATGAGCAGTTCTTC. Translation: CASSLVFSMARHEQFF.

The sample holds many counts of this clonotype. CDR3 protein: CSAGASPLSYEQYF. The CDR3 DNA sequence: TGCAGTGCTGGGGCTTCCCCACTCTCCTACGAGCAGTACTTC. The gene calls are TRBV20-1 and TRBJ2-7; possible D gene TRBD1, 5 bases. Per the germline V gene, CDR1 is DFQATT and CDR2 is SNEGSKA (reference sequence). The CDR3 is made up of 14 amino acids. Trimming took 5 bases from V and 0 from J, leaving 14 bases between them.

This clonotype was seen at least ten times. The chain has TRBV2 and TRBJ2-7; D remains unclear. The CDR3 covers 10 residues. V lost 3 bases to trimming and J lost 4 bases, with 1 base between them. CDR1 is SNHLY, CDR2 FYNNEI, per germline. The CDR3 sequence: CASSEYEQYF. CDR3 coding DNA: TGTGCCAGCAGTGAGTACGAGCAGTACTTC.

This clonotype came up many times. The rearrangement joins TRBV6-9 to TRBJ1-1, with no clear D. The CDR3 spans 14 residues. V lost 6 bases and J 5 bases, leaving 16 bases between the germline ends. CDR1 MNHGY and CDR2 SVAAGI come from the germline V gene. The CDR3 sequence: CASRKIRAWTEAFF. The CDR3 nucleotides are TGTGCCAGCAGAAAGATCCGGGCGTGGACTGAAGCTTTCTTT.

Points on this clonotype: Possible read error: a much larger clone is one base away. J is TRBJ2-2 and V is TRBV20-1; D might be TRBD1 (5 bases). Germline CDR1 and CDR2: DFQATT and SNEGSKA (reference sequence). CDR3 length: 13 amino acids. V gave up 3 bases and J gave up 6 bases, with 11 bases separating them. Here the CDR3 reads CSASTGFAGELFF. CDR3 nucleotides: TGCAGTGCTAGCACAGGTTTCGCCGGGGAGCTGTTTTTT.

This clonotype has a count of ten or more. CDR3 DNA sequence: TGTGCCAGCAGTGGCGGGAGTAGAGAGACCCAGTACTTC. Its protein product is CASSGGSRETQYF. V and J are TRBV2 and TRBJ2-5, with 7 bases aligning to TRBD2. Germline CDR1 reads SNHLY; CDR2 reads FYNNEI. CDR3 length: 13 residues. The junction had 3 bases not matched to a gene; V was cut back by 4 bases and J by 4 bases.

J is TRBJ1-5 and V is TRBV10-3, with D possibly being TRBD1 (6 bases). V shed 10 bases and J shed 4 bases, with 20 bases lying between them. The CDR3 covers 15 residues. Germline V gene lookup returns CDR1 ENHRY and CDR2 SYGVKD. The DNA for the CDR3 is TGTGCCACGCGGGCGGGCACAGGGCCTAATCAGCCCCAGCATTTT. Its translation is CATRAGTGPNQPQHF.

At least ten counts were recorded for this clonotype. The DNA for the CDR3 is TGTGCCAGCAGCGTAGGGGGGATAGCGGGAGGACGCGCAGATACGCAGTATTTT. Translation gives CASSVGGIAGGRADTQYF. The rearrangement uses TRBV9 and TRBJ2-3; TRBD2 matches at 10 bases. Per the germline V gene, CDR1 is SGDLS and CDR2 is YYNGEE. This CDR3 has 18 amino acids. The V gene end was trimmed by 0 bases and the J gene end by 4 bases; junction bases not matched to a gene: 11. Looking up the rest from reference TRBV9 and TRBJ2-3 gives the full variable domain: DSGVTQTPKHLITATGQRVTLRCSPRSGDLSVYWYQQSLDQGLQFLIQYYNGEERAKGNILERFSAQQFPDLHSELNLSSLELGDSALYFCASSVGGIAGGRADTQYFGPGTRLTVL.

This clonotype was counted a few times. V usage is TRBV5-1 and J usage is TRBJ1-2; no reliable D call. The CDR3 has 13 residues. Trimming took off 0 bases at V and 4 bases at J, with 7 bases between the two ends. Germline-derived CDR1 and CDR2 are SGHRS and YFSETQ. The CDR3 loop is CASSLAQTYGYTF. In DNA, the CDR3 is TGCGCCAGCAGCTTGGCACAGACCTATGGCTACACCTTC.